The source of this T cell receptor (beta chain) is a study of shared clonotypes between healthy human individuals. Study-level points and caveats: What naive subsets generally showed was a larger estimated richness than memory subsets showed.

On this clone: Antigen specificity is unknown.

V trimming: 3 bases; J trimming: 0 bases; junction bases outside the gene matches: 2. The CDR3 totals 15 residues. The germline gives CDR1 SGHRS, CDR2 YFSETQ. Libraries were prepared by immunoSEQ multiplex PCR; TCRdb keeps only in-frame clonotypes and omits some of them. The repertoire holds over 1.5 million clones, 95% to 99% seen once, with 0.4% to 0.55% in the top ten. Sequenced material: naive CD4+ T cells sorted from blood. Subset described: CD45RA+ positively selected. The sequence was collected from a man in his thirties or forties in good health. The chain combines TRBV5-1 with TRBJ2-2; 7 bases map to TRBD1. The CDR3 region has the DNA TGCGCCAGCAGCTCAGGGGGACCGAACACCGGGGAGCTGTTTTTT. Protein sequence: CASSSGGPNTGELFF.